This TCR beta chain originates from a study of control samples from healthy donors and cancer patients. This clone occurred once. CDR1 and CDR2 (germline): MNHEY, SVGAGI. V was clipped by 8 bases and J by 5 bases, with 19 bases between them. The CDR3 loop spans 14 amino acids. The table came from immunoSEQ multiplex PCR; TCRdb's copy has only in-frame clones and leaves some out. The repertoire includes about 94,000 clones, just over 90% of them detected once, and roughly 3.4% sits in the top ten. This clonotype originated in a woman younger than 30 in good health. The sequencing sample was made of blood. V and J are TRBV6-5 and TRBJ2-7, with a tentative D call TRBD2 (5 bases). In DNA form, the CDR3 reads TGTGCCAGCCGGAGAGGGCAGGCGGTCAACGAGCAGTACTTC. Translating it yields CASRRGQAVNEQYF.